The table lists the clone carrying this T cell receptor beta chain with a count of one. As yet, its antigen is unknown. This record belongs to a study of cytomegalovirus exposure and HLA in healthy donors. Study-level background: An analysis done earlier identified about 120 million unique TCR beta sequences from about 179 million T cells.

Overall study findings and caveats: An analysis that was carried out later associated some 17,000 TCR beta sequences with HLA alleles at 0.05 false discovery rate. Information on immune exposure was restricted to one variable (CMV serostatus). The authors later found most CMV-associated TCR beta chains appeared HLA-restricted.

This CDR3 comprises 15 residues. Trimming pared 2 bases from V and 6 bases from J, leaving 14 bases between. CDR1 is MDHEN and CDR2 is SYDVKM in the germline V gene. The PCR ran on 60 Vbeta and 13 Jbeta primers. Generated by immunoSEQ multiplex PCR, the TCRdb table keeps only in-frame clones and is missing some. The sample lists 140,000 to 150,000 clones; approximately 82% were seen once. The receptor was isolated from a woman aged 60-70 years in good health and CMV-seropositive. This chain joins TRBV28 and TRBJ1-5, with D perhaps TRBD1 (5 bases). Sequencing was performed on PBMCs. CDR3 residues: CASSLDGQGGQPQHF. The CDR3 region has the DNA TGTGCCAGCAGTTTAGATGGGCAGGGAGGTCAGCCCCAGCATTTT.